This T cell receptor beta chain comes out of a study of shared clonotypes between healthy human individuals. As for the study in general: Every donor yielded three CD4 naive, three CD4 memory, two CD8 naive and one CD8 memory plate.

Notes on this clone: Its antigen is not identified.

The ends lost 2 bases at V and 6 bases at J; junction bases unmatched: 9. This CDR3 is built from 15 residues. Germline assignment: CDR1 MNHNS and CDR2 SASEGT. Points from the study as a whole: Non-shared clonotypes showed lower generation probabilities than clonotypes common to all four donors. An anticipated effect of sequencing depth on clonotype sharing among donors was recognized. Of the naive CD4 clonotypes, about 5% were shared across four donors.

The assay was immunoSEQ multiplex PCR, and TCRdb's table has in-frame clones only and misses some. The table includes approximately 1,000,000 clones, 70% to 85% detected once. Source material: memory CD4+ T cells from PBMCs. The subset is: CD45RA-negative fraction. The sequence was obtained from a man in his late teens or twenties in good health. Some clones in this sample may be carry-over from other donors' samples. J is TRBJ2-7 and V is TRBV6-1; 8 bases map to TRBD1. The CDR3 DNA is TGTGCCAGCAGTGAAATCAGGGGGCCTTACAGCGAGCAGTACTTC. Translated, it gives CASSEIRGPYSEQYF.